The sequence of this T cell receptor (beta chain) was determined in a study of OX40 agonist ivuxolimab in advanced cancers. Study-wide background: The drug used for patients, ivuxolimab, was an agonistic anti-OX40 (CD134) antibody. Patients received intravenous ivuxolimab every 2 weeks at 0.01 to 10 mg/kg. Three patients got partial responses; one had hepatocellular carcinoma and two had cutaneous melanoma. The study, taken as a whole, reports: The study found among the lowest clonal expansion in partial responders at 0.1-3.0 mg/kg.

Turning to this clone: No antigen is known for it.

The repertoire was sequenced with immunoSEQ multiplex PCR; TCRdb's copy has only in-frame clones and lacks some. This table has some 62,000 clones, 85% appearing once. The CDR3 loop spans 18 amino acids. V was cut by 3 bases and J by 4 bases, with 22 bases left in between. V is TRBV5-7 and J is TRBJ2-2; no clear D gene. TRBV5-7 is filed as an ORF, its function uncertain. The receptor's source is an adult with an advanced solid tumor such as melanoma, head and neck, liver or kidney cancer. Sequences were derived from CD4+ or CD8+ T cells sorted from blood, sampled in a trial of the OX40 agonist ivuxolimab. The DNA of the CDR3 is TGTGCCAGCAGCTCCCGGTGGCGGATCCCAATGAGCACCGGGGAGCTGTTTTTT. This sequence encodes CASSSRWRIPMSTGELFF.